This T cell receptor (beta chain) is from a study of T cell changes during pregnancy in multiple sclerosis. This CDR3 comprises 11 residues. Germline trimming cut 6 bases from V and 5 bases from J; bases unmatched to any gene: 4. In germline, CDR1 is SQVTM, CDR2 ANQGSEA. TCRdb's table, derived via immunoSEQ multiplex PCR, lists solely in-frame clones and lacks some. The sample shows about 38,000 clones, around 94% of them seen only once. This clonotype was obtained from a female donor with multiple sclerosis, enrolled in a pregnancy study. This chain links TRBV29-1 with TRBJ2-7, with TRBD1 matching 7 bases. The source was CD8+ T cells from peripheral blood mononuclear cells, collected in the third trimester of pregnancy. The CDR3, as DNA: TGCAGCGTAGACAGGGACCACGAGCAGTACTTC. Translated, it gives CSVDRDHEQYF.